These 24 T cell receptor beta chains were all obtained from the same sample, sequenced in a study. TCRdb recomputed calls from the 5' RACE reads with MiXCR, one row per CDR3 protein. This sample yields about 10,000 distinct CDR3 sequences, of which 20% to 30% are seen a single time; 3% to 3.5% belongs to the top ten. The sorted Tregs were CD4+CD25+CD127-/low cells. Specimen: Tregs sorted from blood. All receptors come from a female donor with breast cancer.

The CDR3 nucleotides are TGTGCCAGCAGCGTGGACCTGGGAGCGGTTGAGCAGTTCTTC. This translates into CASSVDLGAVEQFF. The genes are TRBV9 and TRBJ2-1; weak D call: TRBD2 (5 bases). Germline CDR1 reads SGDLS; CDR2 reads YYNGEE. Trimming took 2 bases from V and 9 from J, leaving 15 bases between them. CDR3 length: 14 residues.

The chain combines TRBV6-2 or TRBV6-3 with TRBJ2-1; tentative D call: TRBD1 (5 bases). This CDR3 spans 13 amino acids. Trimming stripped 6 bases from V and 4 bases from J, with 10 bases between. CDR1 is MNHEY and CDR2 is SVGEGT in the germline V gene. The CDR3 nucleotides are TGTGCCAGCAGCTTACACAGGTACAATGAGCAGTTCTTC. Its translation: CASSLHRYNEQFF.

This clonotype is medium-sized (0.01 to 0.1%). This chain links TRBV6-5 with TRBJ1-2; a weak D match, TRBD1 (6 bases). CDR3 length: 15 amino acids. V was cut by 6 bases and J by 7 bases, with 21 bases left in between. Germline V lookup: CDR1 MNHEY, CDR2 SVGAGI. CDR3: CASSSPGAPVVGYTF. CDR3 nucleotides: TGTGCCAGCAGCTCCCCAGGGGCGCCGGTAGTTGGCTACACCTTC.

The genes are TRBV5-1 and TRBJ2-5; tentative D call: TRBD2 (7 bases). V was cut by 0 bases and J by 1 base, with 13 bases left in between. The CDR3 is 16 residues long. Germline CDR1 is SGHRS and CDR2 is YFSETQ. The CDR3 region is CASSLAGGAFQETQYF. CDR3 in DNA: TGCGCCAGCAGCTTGGCTGGGGGGGCATTCCAAGAGACCCAGTACTTC.

This clonotype has at least ten counts. This chain connects TRBV9 to TRBJ1-2; D call uncertain. The CDR3 extends over 12 amino acids. Per the germline V gene, CDR1 is SGDLS and CDR2 is YYNGEE. V was cut by 0 bases and J by 4 bases, with 4 bases left in between. CDR3 sequence: CASSVGFYGYTF. CDR3 in DNA: TGTGCCAGCAGCGTAGGGTTCTATGGCTACACCTTC. The full variable domain, completed using reference TRBV9 and TRBJ1-2, is DSGVTQTPKHLITATGQRVTLRCSPRSGDLSVYWYQQSLDQGLQFLIQYYNGEERAKGNILERFSAQQFPDLHSELNLSSLELGDSALYFCASSVGFYGYTFGSGTRLTVV.

This clonotype qualifies as medium-sized. The chain joins TRBV7-6 to TRBJ2-7; 9 bases match TRBD1. This CDR3 spans 15 amino acids. Germline values: CDR1 SGHVS, CDR2 FNYEAQ. J gave up 3 bases and V 5 bases, and 8 bases lay outside the gene matches. The CDR3 here is CASSRAGTGNYEQYF. DNA for the CDR3: TGTGCCAGCAGCCGAGCCGGGACAGGGAACTACGAGCAGTACTTC.

This clonotype was detected only a few times. The conserved final phenylalanine or tryptophan is absent from the CDR3, which likely points to a read error. V and J are TRBV6-6 and TRBJ2-7; the match to TRBD2 covers 11 bases. With 0 bases clipped from V and 3 bases from J, the junction kept 13 bases outside the gene matches. This CDR3 spans 19 amino acids. From germline, CDR1 is MNHNY and CDR2 SVGAGI (reference sequence). This CDR3 is CASSYSGLAGGQSVYEQYS. DNA for the CDR3: TGTGCCAGCAGTTACTCGGGGCTAGCGGGAGGACAGTCCGTCTACGAGCAGTACTCC.

This clonotype was seen many times. V gene TRBV20-1 combines with J gene TRBJ1-1, with no clear D. The CDR3 contains 11 residues. Germline assignment: CDR1 DFQATT and CDR2 SNEGSKA (reference sequence). V lost 3 bases, J lost 4 bases, and 6 bases lay in between. In DNA, the CDR3 is TGCAGTGCTAGCCCAAGCACTGAAGCTTTCTTT. This codes for CSASPSTEAFF.

This clonotype was counted between two and nine times. The chain links TRBV20-1 to TRBJ2-7; D is unresolved. The germline V gene encodes CDR1 DFQATT and CDR2 SNEGSKA (reference sequence). CDR3 size: 13 residues. V lost 1 base, J lost 2 bases, and 9 bases lay in between. The CDR3 loop reads CSARGGRPYEQYF. In DNA, the CDR3 is TGCAGTGCTAGAGGCGGACGGCCCTACGAGCAGTACTTC.

This rearrangement joins TRBV24-1 to TRBJ2-1, with 9 bases that match TRBD2. Trimming took 4 bases from V and 7 from J; bases not matched to a gene: 10. The CDR3 runs 16 residues. Germline V gives CDR1 KGHDR, CDR2 SFDVKD. As DNA, the CDR3 is TGTGCCACCAGTGACCCCCTAGCGGGAAGGGGGAATGAGCAGTTCTTC. Translating it yields CATSDPLAGRGNEQFF.

Notes on this clonotype: A single base separates this from a much larger clone, so it may be a read error. The V and J genes are TRBV9 and TRBJ1-4; D gene ambiguous. Germline loops: CDR1 SGDLS, CDR2 YYNGEE. The CDR3 sequence is 10 residues long. CDR3 nucleotide sequence: TGTGCCAGCAGCACTCCGAAACCGTTTTTT. Its translation: CASSTPKPFF. The full variable domain, rest sourced from reference TRBV9 and TRBJ1-4, is DSGVTQTPKHLITATGQRVTLRCSPRSGDLSVYWYQQSLDQGLQFLIQYYNGEERAKGNILERFSAQQFPDLHSELNLSSLELGDSALYFCASSTPKPFFGSGTQLSVL.

This clonotype ranks as medium-sized. The chain joins TRBV5-1 to TRBJ2-1, with D tentatively TRBD1 (6 bases). V shed 4 bases and J shed 4 bases, with 9 bases lying between them. CDR1 and CDR2 (germline): SGHRS, YFSETQ. This CDR3 region has 13 residues. This CDR3 is CASSPQGYNEQFF. The DNA of the CDR3 is TGCGCCAGCAGCCCACAGGGTTACAATGAGCAGTTCTTC.

This clonotype rates as medium-sized. V usage is TRBV7-9 and J usage is TRBJ2-1; 9 nucleotides match TRBD2. The germline V gene has CDR1 SEHNR and CDR2 FQNEAQ (reference sequence). Trimming removed 5 bases from V and 2 bases from J; junction bases left unmatched: 10. CDR3 size: 17 residues. CDR3 nucleotide sequence: TGTGCCAGCAGCATTACGGGACTAGCAATACCCTACAATGAGCAGTTCTTC. It translates to CASSITGLAIPYNEQFF. Combining the CDR3 with reference TRBV7-9 and TRBJ2-1 gives the whole variable domain DTGVSQNPRHKITKRGQNVTFRCDPISEHNRLYWYRQTLGQGPEFLTYFQNEAQLEKSRLLSDRFSAERPKGSFSTLEIQRTEQGDSAMYLCASSITGLAIPYNEQFFGPGTRLTVL.

The chain uses TRBV20-1 and TRBJ1-1; 8 bases are a match to TRBD1. CDR3 length: 15 residues. V shed 0 bases, J shed 0 bases, and the junction held 3 bases outside the gene matches. CDR1 DFQATT and CDR2 SNEGSKA come from the germline V gene (reference sequence). The CDR3 is CSARDRDRLNTEAFF. The CDR3 region has the DNA TGCAGTGCTAGAGACCGGGACAGGCTGAACACTGAAGCTTTCTTT.

This clonotype has ten or more counts. CDR3 residues: CASRRGSGSEQFF. In DNA, the CDR3 is TGTGCCAGCAGAAGGGGGTCGGGTAGTGAGCAGTTCTTC. The gene calls are TRBV27 and TRBJ2-1; weak D call: TRBD1 (6 bases). Trimming cost V 6 bases and J 9 bases, with 15 bases left between them. The germline V gene has CDR1 MNHEY and CDR2 SMNVEV (reference sequence). The CDR3 runs to 13 residues.

This clonotype turned up a few times. Compared with germline, one end of the junction differs, possibly owing to a read error. The gene calls are TRBV2 and TRBJ2-7; D is possibly TRBD1 (5 bases). The CDR3 extends over 13 amino acids. CDR1 and CDR2 (germline): SNHLY, FYNNEI. The DNA for the CDR3 is TGTGTCAGCAGTGAAATACAGGTTGAGGAGCAGTACTTC. Protein sequence: CVSSEIQVEEQYF.

This clonotype was observed at least ten times. The CDR3 region is CATSRDRERDEQYF. Here the CDR3 DNA reads TGTGCCACCAGCAGAGACAGGGAGCGGGACGAGCAGTACTTC. The chain links TRBV15 to TRBJ2-7, with D maybe TRBD2 (6 bases). Trimming pared 0 bases from V and 5 bases from J, leaving 11 bases between. This CDR3 has 14 amino acids. CDR1 and CDR2 (germline): LNHNV, YYDKDF (reference sequence).

There are many counts of this clonotype. V usage is TRBV19 and J usage is TRBJ2-1, with 9 bases fitting TRBD1. The germline CDR1 and CDR2 sequences are LNHDA and SQIVND (reference sequence). This CDR3 is built from 15 residues. The V segment lost 2 bases and the J segment 2 bases; nucleotides outside the gene matches: 1. CDR3 DNA sequence: TGTGCCAGTAGTATAAGACAGGGGGCCTACAATGAGCAGTTCTTC. Protein sequence: CASSIRQGAYNEQFF.

As concerns this clonotype: A clone one base away is much larger, so this may be a read error. The genes are TRBV25-1 and TRBJ2-1; the match to TRBD2 covers 7 bases. This CDR3 spans 13 amino acids. Germline V gene lookup returns CDR1 MGHDK and CDR2 SYGVNS. Written as DNA, the CDR3 is TGTGCCAGCAGTGTAGGGACTAACAATGAGCAGTCCTTC. This translates into CASSVGTNNEQSF.

The sample holds many counts of this clonotype. The rearrangement uses TRBV20-1 and TRBJ2-7; no definite D call. V shed 5 bases and J shed 1 base, with 12 bases lying between them. Germline CDR1 reads DFQATT; CDR2 reads SNEGSKA (reference sequence). CDR3 length: 13 residues. CDR3 loop: CSAQSALSYEQYF. The CDR3 DNA follows: TGCAGTGCTCAATCAGCACTTTCCTACGAGCAGTACTTC.

This clonotype was counted many times. The J gene is TRBJ1-3, the V gene TRBV6-5; D gene uncertain. This CDR3 has 15 amino acids. Trimming left V 2 bases short and J 0 bases short, with 8 bases between. In germline, CDR1 is MNHEY, CDR2 SVGAGI. The CDR3 protein is CASSYDGYSGNTIYF. As DNA, the CDR3 is TGTGCCAGCAGTTACGATGGATACTCTGGAAACACCATATATTTT.

The V and J genes are TRBV25-1 and TRBJ2-5; 8 nucleotides align to TRBD1. V was pared by 7 bases and J by 4 bases, with 14 bases of the junction left unmatched. This CDR3 is built from 16 residues. Germline V gene sequence: CDR1 MGHDK, CDR2 SYGVNS. The CDR3 protein is CASNKAGQGGRETQYF. DNA for the CDR3: TGTGCCAGCAACAAAGCCGGACAGGGCGGCCGAGAGACCCAGTACTTC.

The chain combines TRBV20-1 with TRBJ2-1; 10 bases map to TRBD2. Unmatched junction bases numbered 10, after V lost 4 bases and J lost 1 base. Germline V gene lookup returns CDR1 DFQATT and CDR2 SNEGSKA (reference sequence). The CDR3 runs 17 residues. This CDR3 reads CSATSSSGRGSYNEQFF. CDR3 coding DNA: TGCAGTGCTACGTCGTCTAGCGGGAGAGGTTCCTACAATGAGCAGTTCTTC.

Only a few counts were recorded for this clonotype. A much more abundant neighbour one base away suggests this may be a read error. CDR3 bases: TGTGCCAGCAGTTACAGGCAGGGATTTCCCTACGGGCAGTACTTC. This encodes CASSYRQGFPYGQYF. This sequence joins TRBV6-5 and TRBJ2-7; possible D gene TRBD1, 5 bases. CDR3 size: 15 residues. In germline, CDR1 is MNHEY, CDR2 SVGAGI.